This T cell receptor (beta chain) was identified during a study of blood T cells in healthy people across ages. Overall study findings and caveats: The unsorted PBMCs prevented any conclusive comparison of naive versus antigen-experienced cells. The long-lived group displayed more naive CD4+ cells, plus higher diversity, than the aged donors did.

A second PCR of 7 to 11 cycles used a sample-barcoded 5' primer and a J-beta primer mix. TCRdb called the 5' RACE reads again in MiXCR, with one record for every CDR3 protein. The data contain about 800,000 distinct CDR3 sequences, roughly 25% of them singletons. V was pared by 4 bases and J by 0 bases, with 28 bases between. The CDR3 is made up of 22 amino acids. This clonotype was seen once. Its antigen is currently unknown. These data are also associated with another study on T cells of mothers and their children. That source notes: Healthy Caucasian mothers, a few in number, and their six children were the donors. The M1S primer of the second PCR added sample barcodes and 2-4 random nucleotides.

The chain combines TRBV12-3 or TRBV12-4 with TRBJ1-6; D is unresolved. This sequence originates from a boy aged 5-17 years in good health. Sequencing was performed on blood. The CDR3 DNA reads TGTGCCAGCAGTTATAGGGTCCGCTTTGCTACAGCCGAACTCTCCTATAATTCACCCCTCCACTTT. Translating it yields CASSYRVRFATAELSYNSPLHF.